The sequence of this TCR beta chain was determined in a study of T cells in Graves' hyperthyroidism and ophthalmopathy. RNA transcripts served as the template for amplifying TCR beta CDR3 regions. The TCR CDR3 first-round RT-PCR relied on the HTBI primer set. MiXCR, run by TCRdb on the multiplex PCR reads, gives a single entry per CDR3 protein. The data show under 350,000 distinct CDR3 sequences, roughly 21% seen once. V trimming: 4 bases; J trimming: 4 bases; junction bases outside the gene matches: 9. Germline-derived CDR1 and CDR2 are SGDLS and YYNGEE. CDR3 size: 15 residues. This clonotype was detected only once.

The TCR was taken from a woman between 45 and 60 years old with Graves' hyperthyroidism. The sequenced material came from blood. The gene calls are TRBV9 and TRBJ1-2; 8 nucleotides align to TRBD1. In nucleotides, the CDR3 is TGTGCCAGCAGCTCAATGACAGGGGCCTCCTATGGCTACACCTTC. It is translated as CASSSMTGASYGYTF.